These 25 T cell receptor beta chains were sequenced from one sample in a study of molecular identifiers for immune sequencing clone quantification. TCRdb re-called the PCR reads through MiXCR, storing one row per CDR3 protein. The sample has about 36,000 distinct CDR3 sequences, less than 20% seen once. The sequenced sample consisted of naive CD8+ T cells from blood, with Jurkat cell RNA spiked in. Subset here: FACS-sorted CD8+CD4-CCR7+CD45RA+ naive T cells. These receptors originate from a human donor in good health. Some libraries in this study had Jurkat cell RNA spiked in.

The J gene is TRBJ1-5, the V gene TRBV20-1; tentatively, D is TRBD1 (6 bases). Trimming cost V 6 bases and J 0 bases, with 15 bases left between them. CDR3 length equals 15 residues. Germline assignment: CDR1 DFQATT and CDR2 SNEGSKA (reference sequence). Here the CDR3 DNA reads TGCAGTGCGCTACAGGGACCCTATAGCAATCAGCCCCAGCATTTT. Protein product: CSALQGPYSNQPQHF.

In the case of this clonotype: This may be a read error: a much more frequent sequence differs by one nucleotide. This chain connects TRBV7-9 to TRBJ2-3; 8 bases map to TRBD1. Germline assignment: CDR1 SEHNR and CDR2 FQNEAQ (reference sequence). The CDR3 totals 15 residues. With 7 bases clipped from V and 4 bases from J, the junction kept 10 bases outside the gene matches. The CDR3 DNA reads TGTGCCAGCAACGAGGGACAGGTCGCGTCAGATACGCAGTATTTT. Protein product: CASNEGQVASDTQYF.

This chain connects TRBV5-5 to TRBJ2-7, with 8 bases fitting TRBD2. The CDR3 has 13 residues. Germline V CDR1 and CDR2: SGHKS, YYEKEE (reference sequence). V gave up 4 bases and J gave up 4 bases; unmatched junction bases: 4. This CDR3 reads CASSESGSYEQYF. In DNA, the CDR3 is TGTGCCAGCAGCGAAAGCGGGAGTTACGAGCAGTACTTC.

This clonotype was detected many times. The CDR3 protein is CATSAPGLYEQYF. DNA of the CDR3: TGTGCCACCAGTGCCCCGGGACTCTACGAGCAGTACTTC. The chain uses TRBV24-1 and TRBJ2-7; D may be TRBD2 (6 bases). Germline CDR1 reads KGHDR; CDR2 reads SFDVKD. Trimming removed 5 bases at V and 3 bases at J, with 10 bases between. CDR3 size: 13 residues.

For this clonotype: Since a much larger clone is just one base distant, this may be a read error. This rearrangement joins TRBV28 to TRBJ1-1; D remains unclear. Germline V gene lookup returns CDR1 MDHEN and CDR2 SYDVKM. The CDR3 runs to 12 residues. CDR3 sequence (DNA): TGTGCCAGCAGTTTTATGAACACTGAAGCTTCCTTT. Protein sequence: CASSFMNTEASF.

This clonotype was counted ten times or more. The gene calls are TRBV4-2 and TRBJ2-2, with D maybe TRBD1 (6 bases). In germline, CDR1 is LGHNA, CDR2 YNFKEQ. V lost 4 bases and J lost 3, with 12 bases in between. This CDR3 has 15 amino acids. CDR3 in amino acids: CASSLRDTYTGELFF. Here the CDR3 DNA reads TGTGCCAGCAGCCTCCGGGACACCTACACCGGGGAGCTGTTTTTT.

This clonotype was detected many times. The chain has TRBV7-6 and TRBJ2-3; TRBD2 might be the D (6 bases). The CDR3 totals 15 residues. Trimming removed 1 base at V and 2 bases at J, with 10 bases between. Looked up from germline, CDR1 is SGHVS and CDR2 is FNYEAQ. CDR3 amino acids: CASSLGRGSTDTQYF. The CDR3 bases are TGTGCCAGCAGCTTAGGGCGGGGCTCCACAGATACGCAGTATTTT. Supplemented by reference TRBV7-6 and TRBJ2-3, the full variable domain reads GAGVSQSPRYKVTKRGQDVALRCDPISGHVSLYWYRQALGQGPEFLTYFNYEAQQDKSGLPNDRFSAERPEGSISTLTIQRTEQRDSAMYRCASSLGRGSTDTQYFGPGTRLTVL.

This clonotype was found many times. DNA of the CDR3: TGTGCCAGTAGTGTCGTTGGGGGCAGGTACAATGAGCAGTTCTTC. It specifies CASSVVGGRYNEQFF. This rearrangement joins TRBV19 to TRBJ2-1; D is possibly TRBD1 (6 bases). Between the trimmed V and J ends, which lost 5 bases and 4 bases, there was a span of 15 bases. CDR1 and CDR2 from the germline V gene are LNHDA and SQIVND (reference sequence). The CDR3 sequence is 15 residues long.

The chain uses TRBV7-6 and TRBJ2-7, with 11 nucleotides matching TRBD1. The CDR3 runs 16 residues. Germline CDR1 and CDR2: SGHVS and FNYEAQ. After removal of 4 bases from V and 4 bases from J, the junction contained 9 bases not matched to a gene. CDR3 DNA: TGTGCCAGCAGCTGGTGGGACAGGGGGTCGTCTTACGAGCAGTACTTC. Translated: CASSWWDRGSSYEQYF.

Ten or more counts support this clonotype. The V and J genes are TRBV28 and TRBJ2-5; 10 positions match TRBD1. Germline V gene data show CDR1 as MDHEN and CDR2 as SYDVKM. The CDR3 length is 15 residues. V shed 5 bases, J shed 5 bases, and the junction held 8 bases outside the gene matches. The CDR3 protein is CASSPGDRGYETQYF. The DNA of the CDR3 is TGTGCCAGCAGTCCTGGGGACAGGGGATACGAGACCCAGTACTTC.

This chain connects TRBV27 to TRBJ2-7, with D perhaps matching TRBD2 (6 bases). Germline V CDR1 and CDR2: MNHEY, SMNVEV (reference sequence). This CDR3 comprises 16 residues. The V end lost 3 bases, the J end lost 4 bases, and 19 bases lay between the germline ends. The CDR3: CASSFWATRPGYEQYF. The DNA for the CDR3 is TGTGCCAGCAGTTTTTGGGCGACTAGACCGGGTTACGAGCAGTACTTC.

The sample holds many counts of this clonotype. The genes are TRBV7-6 and TRBJ2-3; TRBD1 aligns across 9 bases. Germline V gives CDR1 SGHVS, CDR2 FNYEAQ. This CDR3 spans 14 amino acids. The J segment lost 6 bases and the V segment lost 2 bases, leaving 3 bases of the junction unmatched. The CDR3 sequence is CASSLPTGGDTQYF. The DNA for the CDR3 is TGTGCCAGCAGCTTACCCACAGGGGGCGATACGCAGTATTTT.

This clonotype was seen at least ten times. This chain links TRBV20-1 with TRBJ2-4; 8 bases are a match to TRBD2. J gave up 0 bases and V 7 bases, and 14 bases lay outside the gene matches. This CDR3 comprises 17 residues. Germline-derived CDR1 and CDR2 are DFQATT and SNEGSKA (reference sequence). CDR3 residues: CSVVLMREALAKNIQYF. As DNA, the CDR3 is TGCAGTGTCGTGTTAATGCGGGAGGCCTTAGCCAAAAACATTCAGTACTTC.

This clonotype has a count of ten or more. The chain joins TRBV7-6 to TRBJ2-7, with D possibly being TRBD1 or TRBD2 (5 bases each). The CDR3 loop spans 14 amino acids. In germline, CDR1 is SGHVS, CDR2 FNYEAQ. V lost 1 base, J lost 5 bases, and 12 bases lay in between. The CDR3 DNA sequence: TGTGCCAGCAGCTTAGGAGGGCAGGGCGACGAGCAGTACTTC. Translating gives CASSLGGQGDEQYF. The variable domain in full, with the rest retrieved from reference TRBV7-6 and TRBJ2-7, is GAGVSQSPRYKVTKRGQDVALRCDPISGHVSLYWYRQALGQGPEFLTYFNYEAQQDKSGLPNDRFSAERPEGSISTLTIQRTEQRDSAMYRCASSLGGQGDEQYFGPGTRLTVT.

This clonotype has at least ten counts. V and J are TRBV29-1 and TRBJ2-1; possibly TRBD2 for D (6 bases). The germline V gene encodes CDR1 SQVTM and CDR2 ANQGSEA. CDR3 length: 15 amino acids. V was pared by 7 bases and J by 2 bases, with 18 bases between. CDR3 nucleotide sequence: TGCAGCGCGACTCCTAGCGACGGCGCCTACAATGAGCAGTTCTTC. Its protein is CSATPSDGAYNEQFF.

Ten or more counts support this clonotype. The rearrangement uses TRBV6-7 and TRBJ2-5; no clear D gene. TRBV6-7 is given ORF status, its function remaining uncertain. Between the trimmed V and J ends, which lost 6 bases and 6 bases, there was a span of 8 bases. CDR3 length: 11 amino acids. The CDR3 nucleotides read TGTGCCAGCAGGGAACTGAAGACCCAGTACTTC. It translates to CASRELKTQYF.

The chain has TRBV4-3 and TRBJ2-1; 7 positions match TRBD1. CDR1 is LGHNA and CDR2 is YSLEER in the germline V gene. Losses at the gene ends were 4 bases for V and 0 bases for J; bases not matched to a gene: 12. The CDR3 runs to 18 residues. Here the CDR3 DNA reads TGCGCCAGCAGCCCCACAACAGGGGCTCTTAGCTCCTACAATGAGCAGTTCTTC. This codes for CASSPTTGALSSYNEQFF.

This clonotype was recorded many times. The V and J genes are TRBV6-5 and TRBJ1-1; no reliable D call. This CDR3 is 14 amino acids long. Trimming stripped 6 bases from V and 5 bases from J, with 16 bases between. In germline, CDR1 is MNHEY, CDR2 SVGAGI. The CDR3 nucleotides are TGTGCCAGCAGCCCACGATCGCTGGGGACTGAAGCTTTCTTT. The encoded protein is CASSPRSLGTEAFF.

This chain connects TRBV9 to TRBJ2-1; D ambiguous. Germline assignment: CDR1 SGDLS and CDR2 YYNGEE. Trimming pared 3 bases from V and 0 bases from J, leaving 16 bases between. CDR3 length: 17 amino acids. The CDR3 loop reads CASSGLGKPSSYNEQFF. In DNA, the CDR3 is TGTGCCAGCAGCGGGCTAGGAAAGCCGAGCTCCTACAATGAGCAGTTCTTC.

This clonotype turned up a few times. The chain recombines TRBV6-1 with TRBJ1-6; D is ambiguous. CDR3 size: 14 residues. Trimming stripped 3 bases from V and 11 bases from J, with 14 bases between. Germline values: CDR1 MNHNS, CDR2 SASEGT. The DNA for the CDR3 is TGTGCCAGCAGTGATGGGGAGTGGTATCCACCCCTCCACTTT. Protein sequence: CASSDGEWYPPLHF.

This clonotype was picked up a small number of times. The chain carries TRBV9 and TRBJ2-3; D gene ambiguous. The germline V gene encodes CDR1 SGDLS and CDR2 YYNGEE. The CDR3 loop spans 18 amino acids. V lost 4 bases, J lost 3 bases, and 24 bases lay in between. CDR3 region: CASSSSVARSSPTDTQYF. For the CDR3, the DNA is TGTGCCAGCAGCTCCTCCGTTGCGCGATCTTCTCCTACAGATACGCAGTATTTT.

Worth noting for this clonotype: With a much larger clone just one base away, this may be a read error. The chain carries TRBV9 and TRBJ1-2, with 9 positions matching TRBD1. The CDR3 is made up of 14 amino acids. Germline CDR1 SGDLS, CDR2 YYNGEE. V was pared by 4 bases and J by 7 bases, with 8 bases of the junction left unmatched. In nucleotides, the CDR3 is TGTGCCAGCAGCCACCGGGACAGGGTGAGTGGCTACACCTTC. It is translated as CASSHRDRVSGYTF.

This clonotype was seen repeatedly, ten times or more. The J gene is TRBJ2-3, the V gene TRBV20-1; 12 bases fit TRBD2. The CDR3 length is 16 residues. With V trimmed by 5 bases and J by 5 bases, 11 bases remained unmatched. Germline CDR1 and CDR2: DFQATT and SNEGSKA (reference sequence). CDR3 nucleotide sequence: TGCAGTGCTCGTAGGACTAGCGGGACATTCGGAGATACGCAGTATTTT. Translated, it gives CSARRTSGTFGDTQYF.

In this sample, this clonotype turned up many times. The chain recombines TRBV28 with TRBJ2-1; D is uncertain. V was shortened by 1 base and J by 10 bases, with 11 bases between the two germline ends. CDR1 is MDHEN and CDR2 is SYDVKM in the germline V gene. CDR3 length equals 13 residues. Written as DNA, the CDR3 is TGTGCCAGCAGTTTATTTTCCCAATGGGAGCAGTTCTTC. Amino acid sequence: CASSLFSQWEQFF. Filled out from reference TRBV28 and TRBJ2-1, the complete variable domain reads DVKVTQSSRYLVKRTGEKVFLECVQDMDHENMFWYRQDPGLGLRLIYFSYDVKMKEKGDIPEGYSVSREKKERFSLILESASTNQTSMYLCASSLFSQWEQFFGPGTRLTVL.

The chain recombines TRBV9 with TRBJ1-5; D possibly corresponds to TRBD1 (6 bases). Germline loops: CDR1 SGDLS, CDR2 YYNGEE. The CDR3 runs 14 residues. Trimming stripped 3 bases from V and 4 bases from J, with 11 bases between. The CDR3 region has the DNA TGTGCCAGCAGCGCACAGGGTAGTAATCAGCCCCAGCATTTT. Translation: CASSAQGSNQPQHF.